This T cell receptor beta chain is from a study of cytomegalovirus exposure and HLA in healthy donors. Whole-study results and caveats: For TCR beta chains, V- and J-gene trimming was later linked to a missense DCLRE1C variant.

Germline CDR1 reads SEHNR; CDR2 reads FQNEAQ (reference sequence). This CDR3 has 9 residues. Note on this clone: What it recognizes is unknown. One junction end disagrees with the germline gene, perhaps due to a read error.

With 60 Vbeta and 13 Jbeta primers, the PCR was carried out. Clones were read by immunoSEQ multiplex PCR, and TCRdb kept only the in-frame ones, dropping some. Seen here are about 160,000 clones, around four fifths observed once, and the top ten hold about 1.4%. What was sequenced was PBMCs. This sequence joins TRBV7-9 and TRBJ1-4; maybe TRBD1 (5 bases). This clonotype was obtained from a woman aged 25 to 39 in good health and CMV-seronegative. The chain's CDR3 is CASDPGGSF. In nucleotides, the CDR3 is TGTGCCAGCGACCCCGGGGGTTCATTT.